The next 25 T cell receptor beta chains were all read from a single sample in a study of T cell responses to AZD1222 COVID-19 vaccine (dated by TCRdb to the early 2020s). The library came from the immunoSEQ multiplex PCR assay. TCRdb re-hosts the immuneACCESS table, in-frame sequences only. Its copies lack some clones; in the studies checked, an unresolved V gene accounts for under half of them, and the cause for the rest is not known. This sample is represented by tens of thousands of clones; 65% to 90% of them were singletons. Clones ranked in the top ten supply 5% to 7.5% of the sample. This sample's time point label indicates: baseline before first vaccination. Sequenced here: peripheral blood, sampled on day 0 of AZD1222 vaccination. These receptors were taken from an adult in good health.

The V gene is TRBV12-3 or TRBV12-4, the J gene TRBJ2-7, with D possibly TRBD1 on 6 matching bases. Trimming took 10 bases from V and 2 from J, leaving 9 bases between them. The CDR3 runs 11 residues. CDR3 in amino acids: CATGQPYEQYF. The CDR3 coding sequence is TGTGCCACAGGACAGCCCTACGAGCAGTACTTC.

The chain recombines TRBV7-2 with TRBJ2-2; D is unresolved. Germline CDR1 is SGHTA and CDR2 is FQGNSA. V shed 6 bases and J shed 6 bases, with 11 bases lying between them. CDR3 length equals 13 residues. CDR3 in DNA: TGTGCCAGCAGAGCCCCACCCCCCGGGGAGCTGTTTTTT. It yields the protein CASRAPPPGELFF.

This chain connects TRBV6-5 to TRBJ2-1; no clear D. From germline, CDR1 is MNHEY and CDR2 SVGAGI. The CDR3 is 14 amino acids. Between the trimmed V and J ends, which lost 7 bases and 6 bases, there was a span of 16 bases. The DNA of the CDR3 is TGTGCCAGCACCCGATCGGGTTCTGGCAATGAGCAGTTCTTC. This gives the protein CASTRSGSGNEQFF.

This clone was seen only once. The gene calls are TRBV3-1 (or the pseudogene TRBV3-2) and TRBJ1-4, with D perhaps matching TRBD1 (5 bases). This CDR3 has 15 residues. V lost 0 bases and J lost 4, with 9 bases in between. Germline loops: CDR1 LGHDT, CDR2 YNNKEL (reference sequence). CDR3 bases: TGTGCCAGCAGCCAAGAGGTAGGGGATAATGAAAAACTGTTTTTT. Amino acids: CASSQEVGDNEKLFF.

V gene TRBV9 combines with J gene TRBJ1-1, with D tentatively TRBD1 (5 bases). This CDR3 comprises 17 residues. The germline V gene has CDR1 SGDLS and CDR2 YYNGEE. The germline V and J ends were trimmed by 2 bases and 4 bases, with 21 bases remaining between them. The CDR3 reads CASSVEFRGATGTEAFF. DNA of the CDR3: TGTGCCAGCAGCGTTGAATTTAGAGGGGCCACGGGCACTGAAGCTTTCTTT.

This sequence joins TRBV27 and TRBJ2-3, with TRBD2 matching over 9 bases. Trimming took 4 bases from V and 0 from J; bases not matched to a gene: 5. CDR1 is MNHEY and CDR2 is SMNVEV in the germline V gene (reference sequence). CDR3 length equals 16 residues. CDR3 DNA: TGTGCCAGCAGTTACCGGACTAGCGCAAGCACAGATACGCAGTATTTT. Translating it yields CASSYRTSASTDTQYF.

V is TRBV6-2 or TRBV6-3 and J is TRBJ2-7, with TRBD2 identical over 12 bases. In germline, CDR1 is MNHEY, CDR2 SVGEGT. CDR3 length equals 16 residues. V dropped 4 bases and J dropped 2; count of bases not matched to a gene: 6. In DNA form, the CDR3 reads TGTGCCAGCAGTTCACTAACTAGCGGGGGGACCTACGAGCAGTACTTC. Its protein product is CASSSLTSGGTYEQYF.

The chain uses TRBV5-1 and TRBJ1-1; no firm D call. Germline CDR1 SGHRS, CDR2 YFSETQ. Trimming took 4 bases from V and 5 from J, leaving 15 bases between them. The CDR3 has 14 residues. CDR3 residues: CASSLDPGGTEAFF. DNA of the CDR3: TGCGCCAGCAGCCTCGACCCAGGTGGGACTGAAGCTTTCTTT.

The chain employs TRBV6-7 and TRBJ1-2; 7 bases are shared with TRBD1. TRBV6-7 is an ORF, and what it does is uncertain. This CDR3 spans 17 amino acids. J lost 5 bases, V lost 2 bases, and 14 bases had no gene match. CDR3 bases: TGTGCCAGCAGTTACGTGAGGGTTAAACAGGGGAGGTATGGCTACACCTTC. Translating it yields CASSYVRVKQGRYGYTF.

The J gene is TRBJ2-1, the V gene TRBV5-6; 8 bases map to TRBD1. The CDR3 is 15 residues long. The ends lost 0 bases at V and 9 bases at J; junction bases unmatched: 8. Germline lookup yields CDR1 SGHDT and CDR2 YYEEEE. The chain's CDR3 is CASSLVGQGFGEQFF. The CDR3 DNA reads as TGTGCCAGCAGCTTGGTAGGACAGGGTTTTGGTGAGCAGTTCTTC.

This chain links TRBV5-4 with TRBJ2-7, with D tentatively TRBD2 (5 bases). The germline V and J ends were trimmed by 2 bases and 2 bases, with 11 bases remaining between them. CDR1 is SGHNT, CDR2 YYREEE, per germline (reference sequence). The CDR3 is 14 amino acids. The DNA for the CDR3 is TGTGCCAGCAGCTTCGATCGGGGTCCCTACGAGCAGTACTTC. It translates to CASSFDRGPYEQYF.

The DNA for the CDR3 is TGTGCCACCAACCGGGGGACGGTGGCAGAGACCCAGTACTTC. Translated, it gives CATNRGTVAETQYF. The chain combines TRBV10-3 with TRBJ2-5, with D possibly TRBD2 on 6 matching bases. V was clipped by 10 bases and J by 4 bases, with 19 bases between them. Per the germline V gene, CDR1 is ENHRY and CDR2 is SYGVKD. The CDR3 contains 14 residues.

This rearrangement joins TRBV9 to TRBJ1-2, with D unclear. The V gene's germline CDR1 is SGDLS and CDR2 YYNGEE. V shed 4 bases and J shed 6 bases, with 16 bases lying between them. The CDR3 has 14 amino acids. The CDR3 spells CASSISGGENGYTF. The CDR3 DNA is TGTGCCAGCAGCATCTCCGGCGGGGAGAATGGCTACACCTTC.

The V gene is TRBV6-6, the J gene TRBJ1-2; D gene ambiguous. In germline, CDR1 is MNHNY, CDR2 SVGAGI (reference sequence). This CDR3 spans 13 amino acids. V was shortened by 7 bases and J by 2 bases, with 11 bases between the two germline ends. CDR3 DNA sequence: TGTGCCAGCAAGAAGGAGGAGAACTATGGCTACACCTTC. As protein: CASKKEENYGYTF.

This chain uses TRBV20-1 with TRBJ2-3; D not certain. The V end was cut by 3 bases, the J end by 6 bases, with 7 bases between. The CDR3 contains 11 residues. The germline gives CDR1 DFQATT, CDR2 SNEGSKA (reference sequence). The CDR3 reads CSASLGDTQYF. The CDR3 bases are TGCAGTGCTAGCCTCGGGGATACGCAGTATTTT.

This clone appeared once. The gene calls are TRBV9 and TRBJ2-5, with 7 positions matching TRBD1. The V gene end was trimmed by 3 bases and the J gene end by 1 base; junction bases not matched to a gene: 6. Germline CDR1 SGDLS, CDR2 YYNGEE. This CDR3 comprises 15 residues. CDR3 bases: TGTGCCAGCAGCGCAACAGGGGAGATCCAAGAGACCCAGTACTTC. This codes for CASSATGEIQETQYF. Using reference TRBV9 and TRBJ2-5 for the parts outside the CDR3, the full variable domain is DSGVTQTPKHLITATGQRVTLRCSPRSGDLSVYWYQQSLDQGLQFLIQYYNGEERAKGNILERFSAQQFPDLHSELNLSSLELGDSALYFCASSATGEIQETQYFGPGTRLLVL.

The CDR3 sequence is CASSEGQAGRGEKLFF. The CDR3 bases are TGCGCCAGCAGTGAGGGGCAGGCCGGGCGGGGTGAAAAACTGTTTTTT. The chain carries TRBV10-1 and TRBJ1-4, with no clear D. Germline values: CDR1 WNHNN, CDR2 SYGVQD (reference sequence). This CDR3 region has 16 residues. Trimming shortened V by 2 bases and J by 7 bases, and 17 bases separated the two germline ends.

The chain joins TRBV14 to TRBJ1-4, with TRBD1 as a possible D gene (5 bases). The CDR3 spans 13 residues. Trimming removed 4 bases at V and 4 bases at J, with 7 bases between. CDR1 is SGHDN and CDR2 is FVKESK in the germline V gene. The CDR3 DNA reads TGTGCCAGCAGCCGGGGCCTTAATGAAAAACTGTTTTTT. Translating gives CASSRGLNEKLFF.

The chain links TRBV6-1 to TRBJ2-4; D uncertain. In germline, CDR1 is MNHNS, CDR2 SASEGT. This CDR3 is 15 amino acids long. V lost 1 base to trimming and J lost 0 bases, with 7 bases between them. DNA of the CDR3: TGTGCCAGCAGTGAAGTTAGGGTAGCCAAAAACATTCAGTACTTC. It is translated as CASSEVRVAKNIQYF.

This clone was detected once. CDR3 protein: CASSQPGLTAEQYF. The CDR3 coding sequence is TGCGCCAGCAGCCAACCGGGACTAACCGCCGAGCAGTACTTC. The genes are TRBV4-1 and TRBJ2-7, with TRBD2 identical over 7 bases. Losses at the gene ends were 2 bases for V and 6 bases for J; bases not matched to a gene: 7. There are 14 residues in the CDR3. CDR1 and CDR2 from the germline V gene are MGHRA and YSYEKL.

V gene TRBV11-2 combines with J gene TRBJ2-3; perhaps D is TRBD1 or TRBD2 (6 bases each). The ends were cut back, 5 bases at V and 0 bases at J, with 15 bases in the middle. In germline, CDR1 is SGHAT, CDR2 FQNNGV. CDR3 size: 16 residues. CDR3 protein: CASSPRGAGSTDTQYF. CDR3 coding DNA: TGTGCCAGCAGCCCTAGGGGGGCGGGTAGCACAGATACGCAGTATTTT.

This chain connects TRBV5-1 to TRBJ2-2; D remains ambiguous. From germline, CDR1 is SGHRS and CDR2 YFSETQ. V shed 0 bases and J shed 4 bases, with 4 bases lying between them. This CDR3 has 13 amino acids. The CDR3 reads CASSLDVTGELFF. The CDR3, as DNA: TGCGCCAGCAGCTTGGATGTCACCGGGGAGCTGTTTTTT.

This chain links TRBV10-3 with TRBJ1-5; maybe TRBD1 (5 bases). The CDR3 covers 15 residues. Trimming cost V 0 bases and J 4 bases, with 10 bases left between them. Germline-derived CDR1 and CDR2 are ENHRY and SYGVKD. Written as DNA, the CDR3 is TGTGCCATCAGTGAGTCGGTGGGGGAAAATCAGCCCCAGCATTTT. Its protein is CAISESVGENQPQHF.

This chain's CDR3 is CASSHPTGVSGNTIYF. The CDR3, as DNA: TGTGCCAGCAGCCATCCCACAGGGGTCTCTGGAAACACCATATATTTT. The chain has TRBV4-2 and TRBJ1-3; 7 bases are shared with TRBD1. Per germline, CDR1 LGHNA and CDR2 YNFKEQ. The CDR3 sequence is 16 residues long. The trim removed 3 bases at V and 0 bases at J, leaving 5 bases unmatched.

The chain couples TRBV9 to TRBJ1-4; maybe TRBD1 (5 bases). Germline V gene sequence: CDR1 SGDLS, CDR2 YYNGEE. The CDR3 has 16 amino acids. Deletions cut 2 bases from V and 5 bases from J, with 16 bases between. CDR3 sequence reads: CASSVGLPGANEKLFF. The CDR3, as DNA: TGTGCCAGCAGCGTTGGGCTACCCGGGGCAAATGAAAAACTGTTTTTT.